Listed here are 18 T cell receptor beta chains from one sample, sequenced in a study of graft-versus-host responses after intestinal transplantation. Their antigens remain unidentified. Using immunoSEQ multiplex PCR, the repertoire was profiled, and TCRdb retains in-frame clones only, with some absent. The repertoire includes about 92,000 clones, 80% to 95% of them detected once, and approximately 5.6% sits in the top ten. Specimen: unstimulated CD8+ T cells sorted from spleen or lymph node cells, collected before intestinal transplant. Source of these receptors: a human donor who received an intestinal transplant.

V and J are TRBV6-1 and TRBJ1-5; D call uncertain. This CDR3 region has 16 residues. V lost 4 bases and J lost 1, with 14 bases in between. Germline V gives CDR1 MNHNS, CDR2 SASEGT. The CDR3 sequence is CASSGPGVESNQPQHF. CDR3 bases: TGTGCCAGCAGTGGCCCGGGTGTGGAAAGCAATCAGCCCCAGCATTTT.

This rearrangement joins TRBV2 to TRBJ2-7, with 7 bases fitting TRBD1. The CDR3 runs 14 residues. The junction had 10 bases not matched to a gene; V was cut back by 10 bases and J by 1 base. Germline V CDR1 and CDR2: SNHLY, FYNNEI. CDR3 protein: CATIRTGQSYEQYF. CDR3 coding DNA: TGTGCCACGATAAGGACAGGACAATCCTACGAGCAGTACTTC. The whole variable domain, filled in from reference TRBV2 and TRBJ2-7, reads EPEVTQTPSHQVTQMGQEVILRCVPISNHLYFYWYRQILGQKVEFLVSFYNNEISEKSEIFDDQFSVERPDGSNFTLKIRSTKLEDSAMYFCATIRTGQSYEQYFGPGTRLTVT.

The V and J genes are TRBV13 and TRBJ2-5, with D perhaps given as TRBD1 or TRBD2 (6 bases each). Per the germline V gene, CDR1 is PRHDT and CDR2 is FYEKMQ (reference sequence). The CDR3 length is 15 residues. The V and J ends lost 5 bases and 2 bases respectively, with 15 bases between them. CDR3 coding DNA: TGTGCCAGCAGCCGACAGAGAGGGGGGCAAGAGACCCAGTACTTC. Encoded protein: CASSRQRGGQETQYF.

The V gene is TRBV9, the J gene TRBJ1-2; 10 bases fit TRBD1. The V and J ends lost 0 bases and 6 bases, in that order; junction bases with no gene match: 14. CDR1 and CDR2 (germline): SGDLS, YYNGEE. The CDR3 consists of 18 residues. CDR3 region: CASSVAPPGQGMRNGYTF. The CDR3 nucleotides read TGTGCCAGCAGCGTAGCTCCTCCGGGACAGGGGATGAGGAATGGCTACACCTTC.

J is TRBJ1-1 and V is TRBV4-2, with TRBD1 as a possible D gene (5 bases). The V end lost 3 bases, the J end lost 1 base, and 27 bases lay between the germline ends. Germline CDR1 reads LGHNA; CDR2 reads YNFKEQ. The CDR3 extends over 20 amino acids. The CDR3 loop is CASSQEPALTVGLKNTEAFF. CDR3 sequence (DNA): TGTGCCAGCAGCCAGGAGCCAGCCTTGACAGTCGGGTTAAAGAACACTGAAGCTTTCTTT.

The chain is built from TRBV5-4 and TRBJ2-5; no firm D call. There are 12 residues in the CDR3. The germline CDR1 and CDR2 sequences are SGHNT and YYREEE (reference sequence). The V gene lost 4 bases and the J gene lost 2 bases, with 6 bases spanning the gap. Here the CDR3 reads CASSVEQETQYF. The CDR3 DNA is TGTGCCAGCAGCGTCGAACAAGAGACCCAGTACTTC.

The chain has TRBV9 and TRBJ1-5; D call uncertain. Germline-derived CDR1 and CDR2 are SGDLS and YYNGEE. The CDR3 has 13 residues. The V end was cut by 4 bases, the J end by 0 bases, with 5 bases between. The CDR3 here is CASSRNSNQPQHF. CDR3 nucleotides: TGTGCCAGCAGCCGAAATAGCAATCAGCCCCAGCATTTT.

The gene calls are TRBV4-1 and TRBJ2-7; 9 bases are shared with TRBD2. CDR1 and CDR2 (germline): MGHRA, YSYEKL. The CDR3 covers 16 residues. J gave up 1 base and V 4 bases, and 8 bases lay outside the gene matches. The CDR3 loop reads CASSPLAGVYSYEQYF. Written as DNA, the CDR3 is TGCGCCAGCAGCCCATTAGCGGGAGTGTATTCCTACGAGCAGTACTTC.

The rearrangement uses TRBV2 and TRBJ2-7; D unclear. Trimming shortened V by 8 bases and J by 4 bases, and 9 bases separated the two germline ends. There are 11 residues in the CDR3. Germline CDR1 SNHLY, CDR2 FYNNEI. The CDR3 is CASLDSYEQYF. In DNA form, the CDR3 reads TGTGCCAGCCTTGACTCGTACGAGCAGTACTTC.

In its sample, this clone was seen a few times. The chain couples TRBV2 to TRBJ2-1; possibly TRBD1 for D (6 bases). The ends were cut back, 6 bases at V and 10 bases at J, with 13 bases in the middle. The CDR3 is 12 amino acids. Germline V gene lookup returns CDR1 SNHLY and CDR2 FYNNEI. CDR3 sequence (DNA): TGTGCCAGCAGCGCGACAGGACAGGAGCAGTTCTTC. Amino acid sequence: CASSATGQEQFF.

The chain has TRBV9 and TRBJ2-5; TRBD2 agrees at 7 bases. Trimming took 9 bases from V and 2 from J; bases not matched to a gene: 13. This CDR3 spans 15 amino acids. From germline, CDR1 is SGDLS and CDR2 YYNGEE. As DNA, the CDR3 is TGTGCCACCCCCTGCGTGGCGGGGGAACAAGAGACCCAGTACTTC. Amino acids: CATPCVAGEQETQYF.

The chain links TRBV6-5 to TRBJ1-1; 7 bases are shared with TRBD1. Per the germline V gene, CDR1 is MNHEY and CDR2 is SVGAGI. The CDR3 runs to 14 residues. Trimming at V came to 6 bases and at J to 0 bases, leaving 4 bases not matched to a gene. The CDR3 DNA reads as TGTGCCAGCAGGCAGGGGGGCATGAACACTGAAGCTTTCTTT. The encoded protein is CASRQGGMNTEAFF.

This sequence joins TRBV19 and TRBJ2-2; either TRBD1 or TRBD2 may fit D (5 bases each). V was pared by 10 bases and J by 6 bases, with 21 bases between. Germline V CDR1 and CDR2: LNHDA, SQIVND (reference sequence). This CDR3 is 15 amino acids long. The CDR3 region is CATTLGSDSPGELFF. The DNA for the CDR3 is TGTGCCACAACACTTGGGAGCGACAGTCCCGGGGAGCTGTTTTTT.

V gene TRBV29-1 combines with J gene TRBJ2-2; D gene uncertain. Per the germline V gene, CDR1 is SQVTM and CDR2 is ANQGSEA. This CDR3 region has 15 residues. The V end was cut by 2 bases, the J end by 3 bases, with 13 bases between. In DNA, the CDR3 is TGCAGCGTTGAAAGGCCCGGTGAATACACCGGGGAGCTGTTTTTT. It yields the protein CSVERPGEYTGELFF.

The chain links TRBV2 to TRBJ1-2, with D possibly being TRBD1 (6 bases). In germline, CDR1 is SNHLY, CDR2 FYNNEI. V was clipped by 5 bases and J by 1 base, with 17 bases between them. The CDR3 is 16 amino acids. The CDR3 sequence: CASSQGFSYYNYGYTF. The CDR3 nucleotides are TGTGCCAGCAGTCAGGGGTTTAGCTACTATAACTATGGCTACACCTTC. The whole variable domain, filled in from reference TRBV2 and TRBJ1-2, reads EPEVTQTPSHQVTQMGQEVILRCVPISNHLYFYWYRQILGQKVEFLVSFYNNEISEKSEIFDDQFSVERPDGSNFTLKIRSTKLEDSAMYFCASSQGFSYYNYGYTFGSGTRLTVV.

The genes are TRBV10-2 and TRBJ2-7; TRBD1 matches at 7 bases. The V segment lost 0 bases and the J segment 3 bases; nucleotides outside the gene matches: 8. The CDR3 totals 16 residues. From germline, CDR1 is WSHSY and CDR2 SAAADI. The CDR3 sequence is CASSESMGDRVYEQYF. The CDR3 DNA follows: TGCGCCAGCAGTGAGTCGATGGGGGACAGAGTCTACGAGCAGTACTTC.

The chain links TRBV13 to TRBJ2-7; tentatively, D is TRBD1 (6 bases). Germline V gene lookup returns CDR1 PRHDT and CDR2 FYEKMQ (reference sequence). The CDR3 has 14 residues. Deletions cut 5 bases from V and 5 bases from J, with 16 bases between. CDR3 coding DNA: TGTGCCAGCAGCGGACAGCCTCGGGACGACGAGCAGTACTTC. Translating gives CASSGQPRDDEQYF. The whole variable domain, filled in from reference TRBV13 and TRBJ2-7, reads AAGVIQSPRHLIKEKRETATLKCYPIPRHDTVYWYQQGPGQDPQFLISFYEKMQSDKGSIPDRFSAQQFSDYHSELNMSSLELGDSALYFCASSGQPRDDEQYFGPGTRLTVT.

The sample holds one count of this clone. This chain uses TRBV5-6 with TRBJ1-1, with TRBD1 matching over 8 bases. Per germline, CDR1 SGHDT and CDR2 YYEEEE. This CDR3 comprises 12 residues. Germline trimming cut 4 bases from V and 11 bases from J; bases unmatched to any gene: 7. The CDR3 DNA sequence: TGTGCCAGCAGCCTCACCCACAGGGGGGCTTTCTTT. Translating gives CASSLTHRGAFF. Full variable domain (rest looked up from reference TRBV5-6 and TRBJ1-1): DAGVTQSPTHLIKTRGQQVTLRCSPKSGHDTVSWYQQALGQGPQFIFQYYEEEERQRGNFPDRFSGHQFPNYSSELNVNALLLGDSALYLCASSLTHRGAFFGQGTRLTVV.